This is a list of T cell receptor beta chains from one sample in a study of T-cell memory formation after mild COVID-19. TCRdb used MiXCR to reprocess the 5' RACE reads, holding one entry per CDR3 protein. The top ten clones hold 9.5% to 15% of a sample with roughly 550,000 distinct CDR3 sequences, about a fifth of them seen once. Sequencing was done on a sample of PBMCs or a T cell subset sorted from them (not recorded which). The receptor source for this set is an adult woman who had mild COVID-19 (a few samples of this study predate the infection). Cell type and time point are not known. The CDR3 runs from the conserved cysteine through the conserved F or W. The D gene is left open where the match is weak. Rows give clone size only sometimes, using once, few, many, or a class for an expanded clone.

v_call: TRBV4-3
j_call: TRBJ1-2
clone_size: .
d_call: TRBD1
cdr3_aa: CASSQEWPSTGGSYGYTF
cdr3_nt: TGCGCCAGCAGCCAAGAGTGGCCTTCCACAGGGGGTTCCTATGGCTACACCTTC

v_call: TRBV4-1
j_call: TRBJ1-2
clone_size: few
d_call: .
cdr3_aa: CASSQDTAYYGYTF
cdr3_nt: TGCGCCAGCAGCCAAGACACGGCTTACTATGGCTACACCTTC

v_call: TRBV20-1
j_call: TRBJ2-1
clone_size: few
d_call: .
cdr3_aa: CSARVGVIYNEQFF
cdr3_nt: TGCAGTGCTAGGGTTGGGGTGATCTACAATGAGCAGTTCTTC

v_call: TRBV12-3/TRBV12-4
j_call: TRBJ2-5
clone_size: .
d_call: .
cdr3_aa: CASSLVEDQETQYF
cdr3_nt: TGTGCCAGCAGTTTAGTGGAGGATCAAGAGACCCAGTACTTC

v_call: TRBV24-1
j_call: TRBJ1-4
clone_size: few
d_call: TRBD1
cdr3_aa: CATSSGGLSEKLFF
cdr3_nt: TGTGCCACCAGTTCAGGGGGCTTGAGTGAAAAACTGTTTTTT

v_call: TRBV27
j_call: TRBJ1-3
clone_size: few
d_call: .
cdr3_aa: CASSLGGGGNTIYF
cdr3_nt: TGTGCCAGCAGTTTGGGGGGCGGTGGAAACACCATATATTTT

v_call: TRBV30
j_call: TRBJ2-1
clone_size: few
d_call: .
cdr3_aa: CAWRISVSYNEQFF
cdr3_nt: TGTGCCTGGAGAATTAGCGTATCCTACAATGAGCAGTTCTTC

v_call: TRBV6-6
j_call: TRBJ2-1
clone_size: .
d_call: .
cdr3_aa: CASSSWGLSSRRYNEQFF
cdr3_nt: TGTGCCAGCAGTTCATGGGGGCTGAGTAGCCGAAGGTACAATGAGCAGTTCTTC

v_call: TRBV15
j_call: TRBJ2-7
clone_size: .
d_call: .
cdr3_aa: CATSLGYEQYF
cdr3_nt: TGTGCCACCAGCCTAGGCTACGAGCAGTACTTC

v_call: TRBV29-1
j_call: TRBJ2-2
clone_size: few
d_call: .
cdr3_aa: CSVVEGDTGELFF
cdr3_nt: TGCAGCGTTGTTGAGGGCGACACCGGGGAGCTGTTTTTT

v_call: TRBV6-5
j_call: TRBJ2-1
clone_size: .
d_call: .
cdr3_aa: CASRRDSANNEQFF
cdr3_nt: TGTGCCAGCAGGAGGGACTCTGCTAACAATGAGCAGTTCTTC

v_call: TRBV29-1
j_call: TRBJ2-5
clone_size: .
d_call: .
cdr3_aa: CSVEGRDTRRETQYF
cdr3_nt: TGCAGCGTTGAAGGAAGAGACACCCGGAGGGAGACCCAGTACTTC

v_call: TRBV20-1
j_call: TRBJ2-7
clone_size: few
d_call: TRBD1
cdr3_aa: CSASPDRGLIYEQYF
cdr3_nt: TGCAGTGCTAGCCCCGACAGGGGGCTTATCTACGAGCAGTACTTC

v_call: TRBV6-5
j_call: TRBJ1-2
clone_size: .
d_call: .
cdr3_aa: CASSYGQVSYGYTF
cdr3_nt: TGTGCCAGCAGTTACGGTCAGGTCTCCTATGGCTACACCTTC

v_call: TRBV7-6
j_call: TRBJ2-3
clone_size: few
d_call: TRBD2
cdr3_aa: CASSLARTSGGPTDTQYF
cdr3_nt: TGTGCCAGCAGCTTAGCGAGGACTAGCGGGGGGCCCACAGATACGCAGTATTTT

v_call: TRBV20-1
j_call: TRBJ2-1
clone_size: few
d_call: .
cdr3_aa: CSARDLASYNEQFF
cdr3_nt: TGCAGTGCTAGAGACCTGGCATCCTACAATGAGCAGTTCTTC

v_call: TRBV4-1
j_call: TRBJ2-2
clone_size: .
d_call: TRBD2
cdr3_aa: CASSQGLAYTGTGELFF
cdr3_nt: TGCGCCAGCAGCCAGGGACTAGCTTATACGGGCACCGGGGAGCTGTTTTTT

v_call: TRBV20-1
j_call: TRBJ2-1
clone_size: few
d_call: TRBD2
cdr3_aa: CSADGTSGSGGNEQFF
cdr3_nt: TGCAGTGCTGACGGTACTAGCGGGAGTGGCGGTAATGAGCAGTTCTTC

v_call: TRBV12-3/TRBV12-4
j_call: TRBJ1-2
clone_size: .
d_call: TRBD1
cdr3_aa: CASSQIPQGGYGYTF
cdr3_nt: TGTGCCAGCAGTCAAATACCTCAGGGGGGCTATGGCTACACCTTC

v_call: TRBV15
j_call: TRBJ2-3
clone_size: .
d_call: .
cdr3_aa: CATSRDLGDTDTQYF
cdr3_nt: TGTGCCACCAGCAGAGATCTGGGGGACACAGATACGCAGTATTTT

v_call: TRBV24-1
j_call: TRBJ2-7
clone_size: few
d_call: TRBD1
cdr3_aa: CATSDTGGTYEQYF
cdr3_nt: TGTGCCACCAGTGATACAGGGGGTACGTACGAGCAGTACTTC

v_call: TRBV11-1
j_call: TRBJ1-1
clone_size: .
d_call: TRBD1
cdr3_aa: CASSPGWTGRAFF
cdr3_nt: TGTGCCAGCAGCCCCGGTTGGACAGGGCGGGCTTTCTTT

v_call: TRBV6-1
j_call: TRBJ1-1
clone_size: .
d_call: .
cdr3_aa: CASRVTQGIAEAFF
cdr3_nt: TGTGCCAGCAGGGTAACGCAGGGAATAGCTGAAGCTTTCTTT

v_call: TRBV12-3/TRBV12-4
j_call: TRBJ2-1
clone_size: .
d_call: TRBD2
cdr3_aa: CASSLTLAGPGNEQFF
cdr3_nt: TGTGCCAGCAGTTTAACCCTAGCGGGGCCTGGGAATGAGCAGTTCTTC

v_call: TRBV6-5
j_call: TRBJ1-2
clone_size: .
d_call: .
cdr3_aa: CASSYTADLYGYTF
cdr3_nt: TGTGCCAGCAGTTACACGGCGGACTTGTATGGCTACACCTTC

v_call: TRBV2
j_call: TRBJ2-7
clone_size: many
d_call: .
cdr3_aa: CASRDLSYEQYF
cdr3_nt: TGTGCCAGCAGGGACTTATCCTACGAGCAGTACTTC

v_call: TRBV7-9
j_call: TRBJ2-7
clone_size: .
d_call: .
cdr3_aa: CASSPPSMTYEQYF
cdr3_nt: TGTGCCAGCAGCCCGCCTAGTATGACCTACGAGCAGTACTTC

v_call: TRBV24-1
j_call: TRBJ2-3
clone_size: .
d_call: TRBD2
cdr3_aa: CATSDGTSGVPDTQYF
cdr3_nt: TGTGCCACCAGTGACGGGACTAGCGGGGTACCAGATACGCAGTATTTT

v_call: TRBV7-2
j_call: TRBJ2-1
clone_size: .
d_call: .
cdr3_aa: CASSPGSSSDEQFF
cdr3_nt: TGTGCCAGCAGTCCCGGCTCCAGTAGTGATGAGCAGTTCTTC

v_call: TRBV7-6
j_call: TRBJ2-7
clone_size: few
d_call: TRBD2
cdr3_aa: CASSPGTSSTYEQYF
cdr3_nt: TGTGCCAGCAGTCCCGGGACTAGTAGTACCTACGAGCAGTACTTC

v_call: TRBV24-1
j_call: TRBJ2-1
clone_size: few
d_call: TRBD2
cdr3_aa: CATSDSGAGRDNEQFF
cdr3_nt: TGTGCCACCAGTGATTCGGGCGCGGGGAGGGACAATGAGCAGTTCTTC

v_call: TRBV7-2
j_call: TRBJ1-2
clone_size: .
d_call: .
cdr3_aa: CASSFRGAGIGYTF
cdr3_nt: TGTGCCAGCAGCTTCCGCGGGGCAGGGATCGGCTACACCTTC